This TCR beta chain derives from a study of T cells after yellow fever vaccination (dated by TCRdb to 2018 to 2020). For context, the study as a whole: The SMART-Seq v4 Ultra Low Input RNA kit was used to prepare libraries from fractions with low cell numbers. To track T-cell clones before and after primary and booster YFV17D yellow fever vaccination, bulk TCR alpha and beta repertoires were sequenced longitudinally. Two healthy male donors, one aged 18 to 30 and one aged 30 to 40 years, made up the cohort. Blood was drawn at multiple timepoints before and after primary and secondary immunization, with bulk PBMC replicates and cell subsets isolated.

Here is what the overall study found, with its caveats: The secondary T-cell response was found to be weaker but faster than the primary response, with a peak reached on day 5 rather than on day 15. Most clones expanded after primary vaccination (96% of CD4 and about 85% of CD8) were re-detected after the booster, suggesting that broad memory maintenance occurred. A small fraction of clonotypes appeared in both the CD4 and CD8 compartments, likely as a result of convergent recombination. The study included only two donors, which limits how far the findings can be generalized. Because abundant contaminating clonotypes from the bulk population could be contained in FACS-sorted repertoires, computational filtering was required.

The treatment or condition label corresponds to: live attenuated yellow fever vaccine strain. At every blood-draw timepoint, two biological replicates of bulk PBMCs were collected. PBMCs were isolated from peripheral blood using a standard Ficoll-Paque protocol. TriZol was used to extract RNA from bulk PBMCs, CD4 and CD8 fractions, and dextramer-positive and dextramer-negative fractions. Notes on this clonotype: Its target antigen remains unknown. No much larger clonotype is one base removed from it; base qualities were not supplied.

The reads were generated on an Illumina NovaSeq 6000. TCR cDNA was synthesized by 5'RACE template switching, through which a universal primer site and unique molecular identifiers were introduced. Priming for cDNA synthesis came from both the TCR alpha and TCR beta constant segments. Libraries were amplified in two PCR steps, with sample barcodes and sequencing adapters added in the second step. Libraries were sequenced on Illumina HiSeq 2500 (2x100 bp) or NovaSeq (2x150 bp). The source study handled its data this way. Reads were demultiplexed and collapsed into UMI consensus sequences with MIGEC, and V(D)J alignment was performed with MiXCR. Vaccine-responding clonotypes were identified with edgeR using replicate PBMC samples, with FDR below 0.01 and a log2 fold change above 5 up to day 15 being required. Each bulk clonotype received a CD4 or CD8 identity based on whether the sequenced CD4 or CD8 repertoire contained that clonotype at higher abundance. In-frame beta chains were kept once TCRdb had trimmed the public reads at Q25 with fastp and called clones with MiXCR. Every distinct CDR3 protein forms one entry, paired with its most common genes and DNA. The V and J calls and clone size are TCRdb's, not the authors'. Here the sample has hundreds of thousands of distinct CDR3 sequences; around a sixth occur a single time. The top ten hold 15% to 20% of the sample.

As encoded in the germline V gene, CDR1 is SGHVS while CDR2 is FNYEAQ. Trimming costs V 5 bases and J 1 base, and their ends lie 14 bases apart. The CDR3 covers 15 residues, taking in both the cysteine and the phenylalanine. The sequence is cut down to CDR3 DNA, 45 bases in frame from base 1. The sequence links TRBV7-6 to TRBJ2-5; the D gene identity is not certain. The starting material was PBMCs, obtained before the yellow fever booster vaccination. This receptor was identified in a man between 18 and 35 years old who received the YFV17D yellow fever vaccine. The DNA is TGTGCCAGCAGCGCCGAGGCATCCATCCAAGAGACCCAGTACTTC. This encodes CASSAEASIQETQYF.